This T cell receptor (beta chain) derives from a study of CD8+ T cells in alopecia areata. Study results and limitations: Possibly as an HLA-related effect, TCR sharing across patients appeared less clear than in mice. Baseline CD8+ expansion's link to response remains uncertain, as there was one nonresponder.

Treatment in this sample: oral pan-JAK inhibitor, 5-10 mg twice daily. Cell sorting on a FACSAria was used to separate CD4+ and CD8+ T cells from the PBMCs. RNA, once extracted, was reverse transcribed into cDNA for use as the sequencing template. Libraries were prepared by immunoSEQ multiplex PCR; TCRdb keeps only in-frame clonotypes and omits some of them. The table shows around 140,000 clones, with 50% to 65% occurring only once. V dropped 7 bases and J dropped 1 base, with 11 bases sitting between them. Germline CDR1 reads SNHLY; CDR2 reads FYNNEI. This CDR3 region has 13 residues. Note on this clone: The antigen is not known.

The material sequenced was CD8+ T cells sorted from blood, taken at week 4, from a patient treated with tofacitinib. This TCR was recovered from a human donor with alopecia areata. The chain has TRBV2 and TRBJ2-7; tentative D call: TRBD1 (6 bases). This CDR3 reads CASIKDSSYEQYF. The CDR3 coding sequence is TGTGCCAGCATAAAGGACAGTTCCTACGAGCAGTACTTC.